These T cell receptor beta chains were read from a single sample in a study of shared clonotypes between healthy human individuals. The data were produced by immunoSEQ multiplex PCR, yet TCRdb's version contains in-frame clones alone and is incomplete. Among about 2.2 million clones listed, just over 90% were seen once. The sequenced sample consisted of naive CD8+ T cells from PBMCs. Receptors originate from a man in his late teens or twenties in good health. Some clones in this sample may be carry-over from other donors' samples. Each CDR3 is given with its conserved first and last residue. D genes are given only for firm matches. Clone size is stated in some rows and not others, as once, few, many or a class when expanded.

J	V	D	size	CDR3	DNA
TRBJ2-7	TRBV27	NA	few	CASSLGNEQYF	TGTGCCAGCAGTTTAGGGAACGAGCAGTACTTC
TRBJ2-1	TRBV30	NA	NA	CAWSRLLQQFF	TGTGCCTGGAGTCGACTCTTACAGCAGTTCTTC
TRBJ1-1	TRBV19	NA	NA	CASSMASRTEAFF	TGTGCCAGTAGTATGGCTTCCAGGACAGAAGCTTTCTTT
TRBJ2-1	TRBV28	TRBD2	NA	CASSLPSGGAGYEQFF	TGTGCCAGCAGTTTGCCTAGCGGGGGCGCCGGGTATGAGCAGTTCTTC
TRBJ2-3	TRBV7-3	TRBD1	NA	CASSPGGASTDTQYF	TGTGCCAGCAGCCCAGGGGGCGCATCAACAGATACGCAGTATTTT
TRBJ2-1	TRBV11-2	TRBD2	NA	CATVKREGALYNEQFF	TGTGCCACGGTTAAGCGGGAGGGCGCCCTCTACAATGAGCAGTTCTTC
TRBJ1-4	TRBV2	NA	NA	CASTPGRREKLFF	TGTGCCAGCACCCCCGGCAGGAGGGAAAAACTGTTTTTT
TRBJ1-4	TRBV4-1	NA	NA	CASSLGTAYNEKLFF	TGCGCCAGCAGCCTTGGGACGGCTTATAATGAAAAACTGTTTTTT
TRBJ2-5	TRBV29-1	NA	NA	CSVEESSVRVTETQYF	TGCAGCGTTGAAGAGAGTAGTGTCAGGGTCACGGAGACCCAGTACTTC
TRBJ2-1	TRBV9	NA	NA	CASRGSNEQFF	TGTGCCAGCAGGGGTAGCAATGAGCAGTTCTTC
TRBJ2-7	TRBV13	TRBD1	NA	CASSLGQGNSEQYF	TGTGCCAGCAGCTTAGGACAGGGGAACTCCGAGCAGTACTTC
TRBJ2-3	TRBV7-8	NA	NA	CASSLGLSTDTQYF	TGTGCCAGCAGCTTAGGACTGAGCACAGATACGCAGTATTTT
TRBJ2-7	TRBV7-2	NA	NA	CASRPDGTYEQYF	TGTGCCAGCAGGCCCGATGGCACCTACGAGCAGTACTTC
TRBJ2-1	TRBV7-8	NA	NA	CASSLDVGVSYNEQFF	TGTGCCAGCAGCTTAGATGTGGGAGTCTCCTACAATGAGCAGTTCTTC
TRBJ1-1	TRBV9	NA	NA	CASSAGQTLNTEAFF	TGTGCCAGCAGCGCCGGACAGACCTTGAACACTGAAGCTTTCTTT
TRBJ2-7	TRBV5-1	NA	NA	CASSHGAGYEQYF	TGCGCCAGCAGTCACGGGGCTGGCTACGAGCAGTACTTC
TRBJ1-1	TRBV27	TRBD1	NA	CASSLRQGGTEAFF	TGTGCCAGCAGTCTAAGACAGGGGGGAACTGAAGCTTTCTTT
TRBJ2-7	TRBV28	NA	NA	CASSTGTAPYEQYF	TGTGCCAGCAGCACCGGGACGGCTCCCTACGAGCAGTACTTC
TRBJ2-7	TRBV7-6	NA	NA	CASSPHDRHYEQYF	TGTGCCAGCAGCCCCCATGACAGGCACTACGAGCAGTACTTC
TRBJ1-3	TRBV4-2	NA	NA	CASSQGGNTIYF	TGTGCCAGCAGCCAAGGTGGAAACACCATATATTTT
TRBJ1-3	TRBV9	NA	NA	CASSAGVSGNTIYF	TGTGCCAGCAGCGCAGGGGTCTCTGGAAACACCATATATTTT
TRBJ2-7	TRBV5-5	NA	NA	CASSDPLRSYEQYF	TGTGCCAGCAGCGACCCCCTGAGGTCCTACGAGCAGTACTTC
TRBJ1-5	TRBV7-8	NA	NA	CASSLYSGGSNQPQHF	TGTGCCAGCAGCTTATACTCCGGGGGTAGCAATCAGCCCCAGCATTTT
TRBJ2-1	TRBV7-3	TRBD2	NA	CASSLAASGHSYNEQFF	TGTGCCAGCAGCTTAGCCGCTAGCGGGCACTCCTACAATGAGCAGTTCTTC
TRBJ2-5	TRBV7-9	TRBD1	NA	CASSSRTGSVEQYF	TGTGCCAGCAGCTCTCGGACAGGGTCGGTGGAGCAGTACTTC
TRBJ2-2	TRBV28	NA	NA	CASSLGVGELFF	TGTGCCAGCAGCCTCGGGGTCGGGGAGCTGTTTTTT
TRBJ1-1	TRBV28	TRBD1	NA	CASSLSGTGGTEAFF	TGTGCCAGCAGTTTATCCGGGACAGGGGGCACTGAAGCTTTCTTT
TRBJ2-7	TRBV2	NA	NA	CASSGGTSTGGEQYF	TGTGCCAGCAGTGGGGGGACTTCCACCGGAGGCGAGCAGTACTTC
TRBJ2-2	TRBV7-9	NA	NA	CASSLVSNTGELFF	TGTGCCAGCAGCTTAGTGAGCAACACCGGGGAGCTGTTTTTT
TRBJ1-1	TRBV5-1	NA	few	CASSLKGSAEAFF	TGCGCCAGCAGCTTGAAGGGGTCTGCTGAAGCTTTCTTT
TRBJ1-4	TRBV11-2	NA	NA	CASSHRAPDEKLFF	TGTGCCAGCAGCCACCGGGCCCCCGATGAAAAACTGTTTTTT